The text below deals with one T cell receptor (beta chain). Germline V gene data show CDR1 as SGDLS and CDR2 as YYNGEE. The CDR3 spans 15 residues. The V and J ends lost 0 bases and 2 bases respectively, with 8 bases between them. The sample belongs to a study of PD-L1 blockade in urothelial cancer. Only in-frame clones appear in the TCRdb table, and some are missing; sequencing was by immunoSEQ multiplex PCR. The sample includes about 50,000 clones, about 85% of them seen just once. Sample time point: peripheral blood 6 weeks after treatment start. This TCR was sampled from a man in his fifties with urothelial cancer. V gene TRBV9 combines with J gene TRBJ1-4; D is perhaps TRBD1 (5 bases). This material consisted of PBMCs, taken around atezolizumab (anti-PD-L1) treatment. CDR3 residues: CASSVGGGTNEKLFF. CDR3 nucleotide sequence: TGTGCCAGCAGCGTAGGCGGGGGTACTAATGAAAAACTGTTTTTT.